What follows are 6 T cell receptor beta chains derived from one specimen sequenced in a study of blood T cell repertoires in COVID-19 (dated by TCRdb to 2018 to 2020). The library was prepared using the immunoSEQ multiplex PCR assay. Held by TCRdb, this immuneACCESS table contains in-frame sequences only and omits some clones. Under half of the omission traces to an unresolved V gene where checked; the cause of the rest is unknown. A total of around 190,000 clones appear in this sample, 70% to 80% of them only once. About 6.5% of the sample rests with the top ten. Sequenced: peripheral blood. These receptors came from a woman aged 40 to 49 with COVID-19, enrolled during active disease.

The chain couples TRBV7-2 to TRBJ1-5; D not certain. Deletions cut 3 bases from V and 6 bases from J, with 9 bases between. Germline CDR1 is SGHTA and CDR2 is FQGNSA. This CDR3 contains 13 residues. The CDR3 spells CASSFFSSQPQHF. As DNA, the CDR3 is TGTGCCAGCAGCTTTTTCTCGTCTCAGCCCCAGCATTTT.

This chain uses TRBV27 with TRBJ1-1; 8 positions agree with TRBD1. With 3 bases clipped from V and 11 bases from J, the junction kept 11 bases outside the gene matches. Per the germline V gene, CDR1 is MNHEY and CDR2 is SMNVEV (reference sequence). The CDR3 runs 14 residues. The CDR3 nucleotides are TGTGCCAGCAGTTTCGACAGGGGCTCGTTTATGGCTTTCTTT. Translation gives CASSFDRGSFMAFF.

With respect to this clone: Relative to the germline gene, one junction end is altered; a read error may explain this. The J gene is TRBJ2-3, the V gene TRBV4-1, with 10 nucleotides matching TRBD2. CDR1 and CDR2 (germline): MGHRA, YSYEKL. This CDR3 contains 17 residues. CDR3 sequence (DNA): TGCGCCAGCAGGCAAGGCTTATCTAGCGGGGGATACACCACGCAGTATTTT. Translating gives CASRQGLSSGGYTTQYF.

This clone is a singleton in its sample. The chain employs TRBV27 and TRBJ2-1, with unresolved D. V was cut by 6 bases and J by 7 bases, with 13 bases left in between. Germline V gene data show CDR1 as MNHEY and CDR2 as SMNVEV (reference sequence). This CDR3 is built from 13 residues. The CDR3 sequence is CASSRRYGNEQFF. DNA for the CDR3: TGTGCCAGCAGCCGACGGTACGGGAATGAGCAGTTCTTC.

This clone was seen a few times. The chain couples TRBV7-9 to TRBJ2-5, with a tentative D call TRBD2 (6 bases). Deletions cut 0 bases from V and 5 bases from J, with 16 bases between. This CDR3 has 16 amino acids. Germline V gene lookup returns CDR1 SEHNR and CDR2 FQNEAQ (reference sequence). Written as DNA, the CDR3 is TGTGCCAGCAGCTTAGCGGGCGGGGTCTATCTGGAGACCCAGTACTTC. Its protein product is CASSLAGGVYLETQYF.

Turning to this clone: Sequence at one end of the junction differs from germline and may be a read error. This chain joins TRBV2 and TRBJ2-4, with 9 bases aligning to TRBD1. The CDR3 covers 16 residues. Germline V gene lookup returns CDR1 SNHLY and CDR2 FYNNEI. The CDR3 spells CVSSDGQGTQVDIQYF. Written as DNA, the CDR3 is TGTGTCAGCAGTGATGGACAGGGGACCCAGGTAGACATTCAGTACTTC.